Listed here is a single T cell receptor (beta chain). As processed by the authors: Reference gene primer amplification gave estimated nucleated cell counts. Method: immunoSEQ multiplex PCR; TCRdb's copy keeps in-frame clones and lacks some. The D gene and trimming were derived from the DNA, and the V and J assignments and clone size from that table. The sample lists about 92,000 clones; 85% were seen once. This entry belongs to a study of blood T cell repertoires in COVID-19. The wider study: Nucleic acid was either cDNA or gDNA, and it came from T cells, B-cell-depleted T cells, or PBMCs.

The CDR3 has 15 residues. With 6 bases removed from V and 4 bases from J, the gap between germline ends came to 18 bases. Germline loops: CDR1 MDHEN, CDR2 SYDVKM. The sequenced sample consisted of peripheral blood. This sequence was found in an elderly man with acute or convalescent COVID-19. This chain joins TRBV28 and TRBJ1-1; D is unresolved. CDR3 DNA sequence: TGTGCCAGCAGCCCCCCCGGGGTGGGGTTCACTGAAGCTTTCTTT. Protein product: CASSPPGVGFTEAFF. Drawing the rest from reference TRBV28 and TRBJ1-1, the complete variable domain is DVKVTQSSRYLVKRTGEKVFLECVQDMDHENMFWYRQDPGLGLRLIYFSYDVKMKEKGDIPEGYSVSREKKERFSLILESASTNQTSMYLCASSPPGVGFTEAFFGQGTRLTVV.